This T cell receptor (beta chain) was recovered during a study of T-cell reconstitution after alpha-beta-depleted transplantation in children. This clonotype was recorded at least ten times. Preparation of the TCRbeta library involved a method that used unique molecular identifiers. TCRdb passed the PCR reads through MiXCR, listing each CDR3 protein once. The sample shows 100,000 or so distinct CDR3 sequences, less than 15% of them seen only once. The CDR3 sequence is 13 residues long. The V end was cut by 5 bases, the J end by 8 bases, with 12 bases between. The chain couples TRBV12-3 or TRBV12-4 to TRBJ1-4; perhaps TRBD1 as D (5 bases). The sequence came from a human donor who donated a stem cell graft to a child with inherited bone marrow failure. The sample here was PBMCs from the stem cell graft donor, taken from the stem cell graft. The CDR3 is CASSPGAGEKLFF. CDR3 nucleotides: TGTGCCAGCAGTCCCGGGGCGGGGGAAAAACTGTTTTTT.